The rows below give T cell receptor beta chains drawn from one sample of a study of T cell repertoires in cytomegalovirus infection. TCRdb passed the reads through MiXCR, listing each CDR3 protein once. The sample includes about 270,000 distinct CDR3 sequences, less than 25% seen only once; the top ten take about 20%. No antigens are known for them. This specimen consisted of cultured PBMCs, obtained from culture after CMV antigen stimulation. All receptors come from a human donor in good health (CMV status not recorded). Some clones in this sample may be carry-over from other donors' samples. The conserved cysteine and the conserved F or W are not part of the CDR3 here. Size is stated for part of the rows, as once, few or many counts, or as a class when the clone is expanded.

J: TRBJ1-1
V: TRBV30
size: .
CDR3: AWSVQGLGTEAF

J: TRBJ2-1
V: TRBV10-3
size: few
CDR3: AISGELRQGVGNEQF

J: TRBJ2-2
V: TRBV19
size: many
CDR3: ASSIGRDTGELF

J: TRBJ1-1
V: TRBV27
size: .
CDR3: ASRKALNTEAF

J: TRBJ2-3
V: TRBV6-2/TRBV6-3
size: many
CDR3: ASRTLAVQQY

J: TRBJ2-3
V: TRBV6-2/TRBV6-3
size: .
CDR3: ASSYVDATDTQY

J: TRBJ1-5
V: TRBV19
size: .
CDR3: ASSIEVRSNQPQH

J: TRBJ2-2
V: TRBV7-2
size: many
CDR3: ASRSSGALNTGELF

J: TRBJ2-1
V: TRBV15
size: .
CDR3: ATSRGLEPYNEQF

J: TRBJ1-6
V: TRBV6-5
size: .
CDR3: ASSTDRGGSPLH

J: TRBJ2-1
V: TRBV28
size: once
CDR3: ASNTGLAGFNEQF

J: TRBJ2-1
V: TRBV19
size: few
CDR3: ASSTSRDFPVNEQF

J: TRBJ2-6
V: TRBV6-2/TRBV6-3
size: many
CDR3: ASRNVRAGANVLT

J: TRBJ1-4
V: TRBV10-3
size: .
CDR3: AISRRAHQNEKLF

J: TRBJ2-1
V: TRBV4-3
size: few
CDR3: ASSQGTSGKHNEQF

J: TRBJ1-1
V: TRBV2
size: few
CDR3: ASSRDRGMNTEAF

J: TRBJ1-1
V: TRBV7-2
size: many
CDR3: ASSLYAGNTEAF

J: TRBJ2-5
V: TRBV14
size: few
CDR3: ARNLQETQY

J: TRBJ2-3
V: TRBV4-3
size: .
CDR3: ASSQDQAGLTDTQY

J: TRBJ2-5
V: TRBV7-2
size: few
CDR3: ASSKGLRETQY

J: TRBJ2-5
V: TRBV12-3/TRBV12-4
size: few
CDR3: ASSYAYRETQY

J: TRBJ2-1
V: TRBV2
size: .
CDR3: ASSEILDTLRPF

J: TRBJ1-5
V: TRBV7-3
size: many
CDR3: ASSSKLIFFPGRYSNQPQH

J: TRBJ2-1
V: TRBV6-2/TRBV6-3
size: few
CDR3: ASSYRSSSGSWGNEQF

J: TRBJ1-3
V: TRBV7-2
size: .
CDR3: ASSLRPPLTGNTIY

J: TRBJ2-1
V: TRBV7-2
size: many
CDR3: ASSPRLEQF

J: TRBJ2-1
V: TRBV7-2
size: many
CDR3: ASTGGTSTQLSYNEQF

J: TRBJ1-1
V: TRBV15
size: few
CDR3: ATSRDRKNTEAF

J: TRBJ1-1
V: TRBV18
size: few
CDR3: ASSPKMNTEAF

J: TRBJ2-3
V: TRBV12-5
size: few
CDR3: ASGLVLGSGDTQY

J: TRBJ1-5
V: TRBV6-2/TRBV6-3
size: .
CDR3: ASSSIQGVNPQH

J: TRBJ2-7
V: TRBV7-9
size: few
CDR3: ASSRTGGTYEQY

J: TRBJ2-1
V: TRBV12-3/TRBV12-4
size: .
CDR3: ASTITGTRVNNEQF

J: TRBJ2-6
V: TRBV4-1
size: .
CDR3: ASSQDPGASGANVLT

J: TRBJ1-2
V: TRBV6-2/TRBV6-3
size: many
CDR3: ASRLDRNYGYT

J: TRBJ2-1
V: TRBV11-2
size: few
CDR3: ASSLVPTSQLENEQF

J: TRBJ2-3
V: TRBV7-2
size: many
CDR3: ASSFPISTDTQY